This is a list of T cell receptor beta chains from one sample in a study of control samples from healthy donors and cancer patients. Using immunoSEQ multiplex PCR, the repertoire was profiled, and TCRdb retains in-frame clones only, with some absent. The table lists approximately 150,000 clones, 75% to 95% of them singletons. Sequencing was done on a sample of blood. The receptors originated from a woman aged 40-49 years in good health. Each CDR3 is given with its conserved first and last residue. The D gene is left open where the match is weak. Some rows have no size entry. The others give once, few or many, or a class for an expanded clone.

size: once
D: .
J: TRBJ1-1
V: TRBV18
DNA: TGTGCCAGCTCACCCCCCGGAGACACTGAAGCTTTCTTT
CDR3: CASSPPGDTEAFF

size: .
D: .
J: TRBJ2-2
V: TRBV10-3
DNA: TGTGCCATCAGTGAGGGGCGGTGGGAGCTGTTTTTT
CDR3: CAISEGRWELFF

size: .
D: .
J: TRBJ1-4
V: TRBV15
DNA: TGTGCCACCAGCAGAGAATTTTTGGACAGCCTTAATGAAAAACTGTTTTTT
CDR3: CATSREFLDSLNEKLFF

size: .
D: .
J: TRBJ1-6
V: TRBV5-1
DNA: TGCGCCAGCTCCGACCGAGGGACCGGGGATTCACCCCTCCACTTT
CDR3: CASSDRGTGDSPLHF

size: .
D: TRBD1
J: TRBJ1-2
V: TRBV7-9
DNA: TGTGCCAGCAGCTTAGCGGGACAGGGTATTGATGGCTACACCTTC
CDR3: CASSLAGQGIDGYTF

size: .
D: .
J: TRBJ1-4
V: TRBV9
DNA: TGTGCCAGCAGCGTAGGAGGGGGATTTAATGAAAAACTGTTTTTT
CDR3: CASSVGGGFNEKLFF

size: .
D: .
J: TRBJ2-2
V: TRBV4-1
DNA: TGCGCCAGCAGCCAAGAGGGCGGTTCGGACACCGGGGAGCTGTTTTTT
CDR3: CASSQEGGSDTGELFF

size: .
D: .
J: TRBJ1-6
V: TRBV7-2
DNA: TGTGCCAGCAGGTATGGATCGGCCGCTTCACCCCTCCACTTT
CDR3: CASRYGSAASPLHF

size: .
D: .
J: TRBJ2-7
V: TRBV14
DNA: TGTGCCAGCAGCCAAGATTACGGGCGGGGGCTATCCTACGAGCAGTACTTC
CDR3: CASSQDYGRGLSYEQYF

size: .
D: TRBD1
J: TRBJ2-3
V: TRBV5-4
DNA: TGTGCCAGCAGCTTCGGCGGGCAGGGGGGCACAGATACGCAGTATTTT
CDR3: CASSFGGQGGTDTQYF

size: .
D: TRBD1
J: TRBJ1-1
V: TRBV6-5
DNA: TGTGCCAGCAGTAAGGGACAGGGGGCGAACACTGAAGCTTTCTTT
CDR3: CASSKGQGANTEAFF

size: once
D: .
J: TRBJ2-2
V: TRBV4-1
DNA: TGCGCCAGCAGCCAAGATCGGGGGGCCGCCGGGGAGCTGTTTTTT
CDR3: CASSQDRGAAGELFF

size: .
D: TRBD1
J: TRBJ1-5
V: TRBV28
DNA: TGTGCCACAAAACAGGGGGCCGGCAATCAGCCCCAGCATTTT
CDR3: CATKQGAGNQPQHF

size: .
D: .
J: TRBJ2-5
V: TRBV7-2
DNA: TGTGCCAGCAGCTCCCCGGACAGGGTGGGGGGGGAGACCCAGTACTTC
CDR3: CASSSPDRVGGETQYF

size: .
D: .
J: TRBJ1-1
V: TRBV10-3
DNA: TGTGCCATCCGGCAGGCTGACACTGAAGCTTTCTTT
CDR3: CAIRQADTEAFF

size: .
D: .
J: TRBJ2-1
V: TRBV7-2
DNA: TGTGCCAGCAGCTTAAGATTAGGGTCTTACAATGAGCAGTTCTTC
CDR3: CASSLRLGSYNEQFF

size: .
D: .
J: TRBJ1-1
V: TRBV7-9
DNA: TGTGCCAGCAGCCCCGGCGCTGAAGCTTTCTTT
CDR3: CASSPGAEAFF

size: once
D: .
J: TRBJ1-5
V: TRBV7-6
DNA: TGTGCCAGCAGCTTGGGGGCCCCCCAAGGGAGGCAGCCCCAGCATTTT
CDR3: CASSLGAPQGRQPQHF

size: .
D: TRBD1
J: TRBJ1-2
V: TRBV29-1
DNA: TGCAGCGTCCCTGGGACAGGGGGAGACTATGGCTACACCTTC
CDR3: CSVPGTGGDYGYTF

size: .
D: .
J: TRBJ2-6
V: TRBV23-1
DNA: TGCGCCAGCAATACTGGGGGCAGGGGACCCTCTGGGGCCAACGTCCTGACTTTC
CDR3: CASNTGGRGPSGANVLTF

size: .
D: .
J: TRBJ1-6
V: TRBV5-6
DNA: TGTGCCAGCAGCTTGGAACAGACAAGCTCCTATAATTCACCCCTCCACTTT
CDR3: CASSLEQTSSYNSPLHF

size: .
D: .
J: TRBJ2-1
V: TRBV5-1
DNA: TGCGCCAGCAGCTTAGACGGGGACCTTCTCAATGAGCAGTTCTTC
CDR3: CASSLDGDLLNEQFF

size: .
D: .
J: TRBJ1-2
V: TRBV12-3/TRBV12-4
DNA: TGTGCCAGCACGTACGGTCTGGTCTATGGCTACACCTTC
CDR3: CASTYGLVYGYTF

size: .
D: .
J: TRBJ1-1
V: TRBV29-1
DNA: TGCAGCGTTGACCAGGTTAGGGCTTTCTTT
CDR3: CSVDQVRAFF

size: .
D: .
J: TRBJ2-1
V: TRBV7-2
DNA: TGTGCCAGCAGCTTAGTCCCCATAGCGACATTCAATGAGCAGTTCTTC
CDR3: CASSLVPIATFNEQFF

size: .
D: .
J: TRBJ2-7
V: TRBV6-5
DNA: TGTGCCAGCAGCCCCGCGATACAGGTGGGCTACGAGCAGTACTTC
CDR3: CASSPAIQVGYEQYF

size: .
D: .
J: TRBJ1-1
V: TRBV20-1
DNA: TGCAGTGCTAGTTCGATCAGGGATTTGAGTACTGAAGCTTTCTTT
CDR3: CSASSIRDLSTEAFF

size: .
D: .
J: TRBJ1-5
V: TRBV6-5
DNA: TGTGCCAGCAGTTACCCCACCGGGACCCGCCAGCCCCAGCATTTT
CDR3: CASSYPTGTRQPQHF

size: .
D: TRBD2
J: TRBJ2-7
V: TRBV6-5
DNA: TGTGCCAGCAGCACCTGGACTAGCGGGGCCTACGAGCAGTACTTC
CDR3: CASSTWTSGAYEQYF

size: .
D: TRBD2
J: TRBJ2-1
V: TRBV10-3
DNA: TGTGCCATCAGTGGGGGGGTAGCGGGGGGCACCAATGAGCAGTTCTTC
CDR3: CAISGGVAGGTNEQFF

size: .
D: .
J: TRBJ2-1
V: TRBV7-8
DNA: TGTGCCAGCAGCTTGAGAGACAGCTACAATGAGCAGTTCTTC
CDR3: CASSLRDSYNEQFF

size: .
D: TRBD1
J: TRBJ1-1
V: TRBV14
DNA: TGTGCCAGCAGCCACCTAGGACAGGGGAGGACTGAAGCTTTCTTT
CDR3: CASSHLGQGRTEAFF

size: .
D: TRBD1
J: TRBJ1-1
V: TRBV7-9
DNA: TGTGCCAGCCGACAGGGTGCCACTGAAGCTTTCTTT
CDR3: CASRQGATEAFF

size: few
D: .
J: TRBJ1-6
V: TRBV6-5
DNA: TGTGCCAGTTCGCAGACTCGATATAATTCACCCCTCCACTTT
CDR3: CASSQTRYNSPLHF

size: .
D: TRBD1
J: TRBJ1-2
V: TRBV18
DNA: TGTGCCAGCTCGCCGACAGGGGGAGGCTATGGCTACACCTTC
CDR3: CASSPTGGGYGYTF

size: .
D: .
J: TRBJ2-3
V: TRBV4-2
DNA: TGTGCCAGCAGCCCGTCATTGAAGGCAGATACGCAGTATTTT
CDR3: CASSPSLKADTQYF

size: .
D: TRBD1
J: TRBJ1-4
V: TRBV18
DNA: TGTGCCAGCTCTGGACAGGGGGCTGGAACTAATGAAAAACTGTTTTTT
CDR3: CASSGQGAGTNEKLFF

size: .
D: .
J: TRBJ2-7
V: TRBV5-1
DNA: TGCGCCAGCAGCTTGGAAGGGTCAGTCCCCTACGAGCAGTACTTC
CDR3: CASSLEGSVPYEQYF

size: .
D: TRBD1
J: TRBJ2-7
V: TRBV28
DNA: TGTGCCACGGACAGGGGAGGACAGGGAGGGTACGAGCAGTACTTC
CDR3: CATDRGGQGGYEQYF

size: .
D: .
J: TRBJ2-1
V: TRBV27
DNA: TGTGCCAGCAGTTTTATACAGGGAAATGAGCAGTTCTTC
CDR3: CASSFIQGNEQFF

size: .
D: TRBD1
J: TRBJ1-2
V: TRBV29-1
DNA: TGCAGCGTTGATCCGGACAGGTTATATGGCTACACCTTC
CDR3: CSVDPDRLYGYTF

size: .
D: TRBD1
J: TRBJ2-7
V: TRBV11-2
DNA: TGTGCCAGCAGCCCCCCAGGGGGCTACGAGCAGTACTTC
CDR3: CASSPPGGYEQYF

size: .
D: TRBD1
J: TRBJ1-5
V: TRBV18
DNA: TGTGCCAGCTCACCAGGGACAGGGGGGGATCAGCCCCAGCATTTT
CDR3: CASSPGTGGDQPQHF

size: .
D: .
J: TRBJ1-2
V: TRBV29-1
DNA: TGCAGCGTTGAAAACCGATTACCACCGACGGACTATGGCTACACCTTC
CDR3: CSVENRLPPTDYGYTF

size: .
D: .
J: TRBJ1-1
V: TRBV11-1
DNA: TGTGCCAGCAGCTCTACAGAGGGATACACCACTGAAGCTTTCTTT
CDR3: CASSSTEGYTTEAFF

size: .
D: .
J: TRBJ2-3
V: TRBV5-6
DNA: TGTGCCAGCATTCGGATGGGCACAGATACGCAGTATTTT
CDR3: CASIRMGTDTQYF

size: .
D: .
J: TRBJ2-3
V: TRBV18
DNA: TGTGCCAGCTCGCCTGGAATTAGCACAGATACGCAGTATTTT
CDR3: CASSPGISTDTQYF

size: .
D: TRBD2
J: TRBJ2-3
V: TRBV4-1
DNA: TGCGCCAGCAGCCAAGTGCCTCTAGCGGGGGGGCCCCATGGCACAGATACGCAGTATTTT
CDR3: CASSQVPLAGGPHGTDTQYF